This TCR beta chain was captured in a study of blood T cells in healthy people across ages. Study-wide findings and caveats: Age showed a roughly linear inverse relationship with TCR beta diversity per million T cells. Underestimates were what the diversity estimates from one million T cells were considered to be.

In the case of this clonotype: Its target is unknown.

Researchers isolated at least 6 million PBMCs per sample. The CDR3 has 19 amino acids. Germline values: CDR1 MDHEN, CDR2 SYDVKM. A J-beta primer mix and a sample-barcoded 5' primer were used in a second PCR of about 6 to 12 cycles. One entry per CDR3 protein results from TCRdb running MiXCR on the 5' RACE reads. The sample records some 1,500,000 distinct CDR3 sequences, roughly two fifths being singletons. The receptor's source is a woman between 18 and 29 years old in good health. The specimen was blood. This chain links TRBV28 with TRBJ2-5; 13 positions match TRBD2. The J call may not be correct, given that the DNA end is closer to TRBJ2-7. CDR3 in amino acids: CASSAWGVGLAGSKHEQYF. The CDR3 region has the DNA TGTGCCAGCAGTGCCTGGGGTGTGGGACTAGCGGGATCGAAACACGAGCAGTACTTC.